The rows below give T cell receptor beta chains drawn from one sample of a study of T cell responses to AZD1222 COVID-19 vaccine. Repertoires were generated with immunoSEQ multiplex PCR, while TCRdb's copy carries only in-frame clones and drops some. The sample consists of about 170,000 clones, 75% to 90% of them appearing once. The sequencing here drew on peripheral blood, taken on day 0 of AZD1222 vaccination. All receptors derive from an adult in good health. The CDR3 runs from the conserved cysteine through the conserved F or W. D genes are given only for firm matches.

CDR3 length,J gene,V gene,D gene,CDR3 DNA,CDR3 protein
12,TRBJ1-4,TRBV20-1,.,TGCAGTGCTAGTGACCCTTTGGGAAAACTGTTTTTT,CSASDPLGKLFF
14,TRBJ2-5,TRBV6-6,.,TGTGCCAGCAGTTATCCTTCTGTCCAAGAGACCCAGTACTTC,CASSYPSVQETQYF
16,TRBJ1-1,TRBV19,TRBD1,TGTGCCAGTACCCCCCGTGGGACAGCTGGGAACACTGAAGCTTTCTTT,CASTPRGTAGNTEAFF
15,TRBJ2-5,TRBV25-1,TRBD2,TGTGCCAGCAGGAGCGGGGGGGCTTCGAGGGAGACCCAGTACTTC,CASRSGGASRETQYF
18,TRBJ2-1,TRBV7-2,.,TGTGCCAGCAGCCCGGGACAGGGAAAACTAGCGGGGTTTTATGAGCAGTTCTTC,CASSPGQGKLAGFYEQFF
14,TRBJ1-1,TRBV5-4,TRBD1,TGTGCCAGCACCCAAGGACAGGATGACACTGAAGCTTTCTTT,CASTQGQDDTEAFF
13,TRBJ2-1,TRBV24-1,.,TGTGCCACCAGTGATTCTTTCAACAATGAGCAGTTCTTC,CATSDSFNNEQFF
14,TRBJ2-3,TRBV2,.,TGTGCCAGCAGTGTTGAGGGGGGCACAGATACGCAGTATTTT,CASSVEGGTDTQYF
15,TRBJ1-4,TRBV4-2,TRBD1,TGTGCCAGCAGCCACAACAGGGGGCCGGATGAAAAACTGTTTTTT,CASSHNRGPDEKLFF
14,TRBJ1-5,TRBV19,.,TGTGCCAGTAGTCAGTCCCGGAGCAATCAGCCCCAGCATTTT,CASSQSRSNQPQHF
14,TRBJ1-1,TRBV19,TRBD1,TGTGCCAGTAGTCTGACAGGGGGTACGACTGAAGCTTTCTTT,CASSLTGGTTEAFF
13,TRBJ2-7,TRBV19,.,TGTGCCAGTAGTCTGAGTAGCTCCTACGAGCAGTACTTC,CASSLSSSYEQYF
15,TRBJ1-4,TRBV7-9,.,TGTGCCAGCAGCGCAACAGGTTGGCGTAATGAAAAACTGTTTTTT,CASSATGWRNEKLFF